These T cell receptor beta chains were read from a single sample in a study of blood T cells in healthy people across ages. TCRdb re-analysed the 5' RACE reads in MiXCR, keeping a single row per CDR3 protein. The table has approximately 800,000 distinct CDR3 sequences, approximately 53% seen once. What was sequenced was blood. These receptors were collected from a man in his forties in good health. CDR3s include the opening cysteine and the closing phenylalanine or tryptophan. The D gene is left open where the match is weak. For some rows the clone size is stated as once, few or many, or as a class when expanded; others skip it.

j_gene,v_gene,abundance,d_gene,CDR3nt,CDR3aa
TRBJ2-7,TRBV7-8,-,TRBD2,TGTGCCAGCAGCTTAGCAACGGGAGGTCTATCCGAGCAGTACTTC,CASSLATGGLSEQYF
TRBJ2-3,TRBV29-1,few,-,TGCAGCGTTGAAGACAGGTGGCTATACACAGATACGCAGTATTTT,CSVEDRWLYTDTQYF
TRBJ2-3,TRBV4-1,-,TRBD2,TGCGCCAGCAGCCAAGATTGGGTAGCGGGGGGTCTTTATACGCAGTATTTT,CASSQDWVAGGLYTQYF
TRBJ1-2,TRBV12-3/TRBV12-4,-,-,TGTGCCAGCAGTTCAACCACCCGACCCGGCTACACCTTC,CASSSTTRPGYTF
TRBJ2-7,TRBV4-3,-,TRBD2,TGCGCCAGCAGCCAAGATGGGGGACTAGCGGACTACGAGCAGTACTTC,CASSQDGGLADYEQYF
TRBJ2-1,TRBV24-1,few,-,TGTGCCACCAGTGATTTTGACGCGGGGCAGGATGAGCAGTTCTTC,CATSDFDAGQDEQFF
TRBJ2-1,TRBV12-3/TRBV12-4,-,-,TGTGCCAGCAGTTTAGTCGGAGCCCTCAATGAGCAGTTCTTC,CASSLVGALNEQFF
TRBJ2-3,TRBV7-3,few,TRBD1,TGTGCCAGCGCTGGTGACAGGGACGGCACAGATACGCAGTATTTT,CASAGDRDGTDTQYF
TRBJ1-5,TRBV29-1,-,-,TGCAGCGTTGCGGGTGGTAATCAGCCCCAGCATTTT,CSVAGGNQPQHF
TRBJ2-5,TRBV29-1,-,TRBD2,TGCAGCATTGAAGATCGAATAAGACTAGCGGGGGACAATGAGCAGTACTTC,CSIEDRIRLAGDNEQYF
TRBJ1-5,TRBV20-1,-,-,TGCAGTGCTAGGCCCGGGGGCCAGCCCCAGCATTTT,CSARPGGQPQHF
TRBJ2-5,TRBV5-1,-,-,TGCGCCAGCAGCCCGGCGACAGGATTGGAGACCCAGTACTTC,CASSPATGLETQYF
TRBJ1-1,TRBV5-1,-,TRBD1,TGCGCCAGCAGCTTACGGGGACAGTGGAACACTGAAGCTTTCTTT,CASSLRGQWNTEAFF
TRBJ2-7,TRBV28,-,-,TGTGCCAGCAGCTTGTCCTACTACGAGCAGTACTTC,CASSLSYYEQYF
TRBJ2-7,TRBV6-6,few,TRBD1,TGTGCCAGCAGTTTCCGGGACAGGACCTACGAGCAGTACTTC,CASSFRDRTYEQYF
TRBJ2-5,TRBV27,once,-,TGTGCCAGCAGTTTATCGCAAAAAGAGACCCAGTACTTC,CASSLSQKETQYF
TRBJ2-7,TRBV28,-,TRBD1,TGTGCCAGCAGTATTCCAGGGGGTGCTCTTGACGAGCAGTACTTC,CASSIPGGALDEQYF
TRBJ2-7,TRBV7-2,-,-,TGTGCCAGCAGCACCCGGGCAGGGGGGGATTCCTACGAGCAGTACTTC,CASSTRAGGDSYEQYF
TRBJ2-7,TRBV7-9,-,-,TGTGCCAGCAGTTTTTTTCGAGGTAGTGTTGACGAGCAGTACTTC,CASSFFRGSVDEQYF
TRBJ2-7,TRBV10-3,few,-,TGTGCCATCAGTGAGTTTGGGTCCGAGCAGTACTTC,CAISEFGSEQYF
TRBJ1-5,TRBV25-1,-,-,TGTGCCAGCAGTGACGCCGGTCAGCCCCAGCATTTT,CASSDAGQPQHF
TRBJ1-2,TRBV5-5,-,-,TGTGCCAGCAGCTTGGGGACAAGGGGCCACTATGGCTACACCTTC,CASSLGTRGHYGYTF
TRBJ2-1,TRBV24-1,-,-,TGTGCCACCAGTGATTTCAATGAGCAGTTCTTC,CATSDFNEQFF
TRBJ2-7,TRBV4-3,many,TRBD1,TGCGCCAGCAGCCCACGGACAGGAGTCTACGAGCAGTACTTC,CASSPRTGVYEQYF
TRBJ2-5,TRBV25-1,-,TRBD1,TGTGCCAGCAGTGGTGTACAGGGGGAGACCCAGTACTTC,CASSGVQGETQYF